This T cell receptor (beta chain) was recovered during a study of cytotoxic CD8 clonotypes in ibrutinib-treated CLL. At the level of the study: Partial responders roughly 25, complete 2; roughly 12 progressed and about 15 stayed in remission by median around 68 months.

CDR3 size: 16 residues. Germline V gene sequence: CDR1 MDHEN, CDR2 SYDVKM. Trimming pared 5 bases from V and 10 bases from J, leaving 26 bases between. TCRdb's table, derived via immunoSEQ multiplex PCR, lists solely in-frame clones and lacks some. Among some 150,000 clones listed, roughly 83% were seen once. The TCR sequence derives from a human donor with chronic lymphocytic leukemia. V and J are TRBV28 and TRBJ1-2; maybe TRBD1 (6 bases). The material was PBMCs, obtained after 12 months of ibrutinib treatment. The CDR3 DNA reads TGTGCCAGCAGTACCTTAGGGATGGGGGCGAATAGTAACTACACCTTC. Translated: CASSTLGMGANSNYTF.